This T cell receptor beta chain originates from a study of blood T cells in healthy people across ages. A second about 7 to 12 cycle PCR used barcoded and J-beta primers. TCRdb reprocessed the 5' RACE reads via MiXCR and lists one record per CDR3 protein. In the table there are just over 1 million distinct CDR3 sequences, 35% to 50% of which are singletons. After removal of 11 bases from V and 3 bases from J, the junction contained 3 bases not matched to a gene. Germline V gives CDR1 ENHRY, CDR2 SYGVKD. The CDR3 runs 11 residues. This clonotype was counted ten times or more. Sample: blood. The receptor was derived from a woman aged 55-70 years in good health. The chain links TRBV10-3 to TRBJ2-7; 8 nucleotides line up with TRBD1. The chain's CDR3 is CAATGGYEQYF. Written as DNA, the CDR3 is TGTGCCGCCACAGGGGGCTACGAGCAGTACTTC.